The 12 T cell receptor beta chains below all came from one sample that was sequenced in a study of persistence of HIV-infected CD4 T cells (TCRdb year 2020). No antigen has been identified for these receptors. Read against the paper, the sample's treatment or condition label means: suppressive antiretroviral therapy. Lysates of CMV-infected fibroblasts at about 10 ug/mL were used to stimulate the cells. Memory populations depleted of antigen-responding cells were obtained by sorting nonresponding CD40L-negative CD69-negative CD45RO-high memory CD4+ T cells. The immunoSEQ hsTCRB assay version 4 in survey mode was used to sequence TCRbeta repertoires from genomic DNA. Held by TCRdb, this immuneACCESS table contains in-frame sequences only and omits some clones. Under half of the omission traces to an unresolved V gene where checked; the cause of the rest is unknown. The sample records around 28,000 clones, over 65% of which are singletons. The ten largest clones represent about 0.75% of the sample.

Sequenced material: CD4+ T cells sorted from PBMCs after roughly 18-hour stimulation, taken from a patient who received antiretroviral therapy. The cell subset or site label on this specimen signifies: CD40L-CD69- CD45RO-high memory CD4 T cells not responding to CMV lysate. These receptors were obtained from an adult woman with HIV who was CMV-seropositive.

The rearrangement uses TRBV2 and TRBJ1-1; D gene ambiguous. CDR3 size: 13 residues. CDR1 and CDR2 (germline): SNHLY, FYNNEI. Trimming stripped 2 bases from V and 8 bases from J, with 12 bases between. In DNA form, the CDR3 reads TGTGCCAGCAGTGAAAATGGGTTTACCGAAGCTTTCTTT. Residues: CASSENGFTEAFF.

The V and J genes are TRBV2 and TRBJ2-2, with TRBD2 matching 15 bases. Trimming at V came to 7 bases and at J to 1 base, leaving 4 bases not matched to a gene. CDR3 length: 17 residues. The germline gives CDR1 SNHLY, CDR2 FYNNEI. The CDR3 DNA sequence: TGTGCCAGCACCCGGACTAGCGGGGGGGTGAACACCGGGGAGCTGTTTTTT. It specifies CASTRTSGGVNTGELFF.

The chain combines TRBV30 with TRBJ2-7, with D possibly being TRBD1 (5 bases). V was trimmed by 0 bases and J by 2 bases, leaving 11 bases between them. Per the germline V gene, CDR1 is GTSNPN and CDR2 is SVGIG (reference sequence). The CDR3 consists of 14 residues. The CDR3 reads CAWSVPGMAYEQYV. CDR3 coding DNA: TGTGCCTGGAGTGTGCCAGGGATGGCCTACGAGCAGTACGTC.

This sequence joins TRBV18 and TRBJ2-7; D unclear. V was shortened by 3 bases and J by 6 bases, with 12 bases between the two germline ends. The CDR3 length is 13 residues. Germline CDR1 KGHSH, CDR2 LQKENI. The CDR3 reads CASSPATGGEQYV. For the CDR3, the DNA is TGTGCCAGCTCACCGGCTACCGGCGGCGAGCAGTACGTC.

The V gene is TRBV3-1 (or the pseudogene TRBV3-2), the J gene TRBJ1-1; D perhaps matches TRBD1 (5 bases). The CDR3 runs to 13 residues. The V end lost 3 bases, the J end lost 7 bases, and 12 bases lay between the germline ends. In germline, CDR1 is LGHDT, CDR2 YNNKEL (reference sequence). CDR3 region: CASSQVRQSEAFF. In DNA form, the CDR3 reads TGTGCCAGCAGCCAGGTTCGACAGAGTGAAGCTTTCTTT.

The chain carries TRBV9 and TRBJ2-1, with 7 bases identical to TRBD1. The CDR3 is 17 amino acids. Trimming cost V 0 bases and J 5 bases; bases outside gene matches: 11. Germline V CDR1 and CDR2: SGDLS, YYNGEE. The CDR3 is CASSVDPRGTVDNEQFF. The DNA of the CDR3 is TGTGCCAGCAGCGTAGATCCAAGGGGGACAGTCGACAATGAGCAGTTCTTC.

This clone has only one observation. J is TRBJ1-1 and V is TRBV19; 7 bases match TRBD1. Trimming took 1 base from V and 5 from J; bases not matched to a gene: 10. Germline CDR1 reads LNHDA; CDR2 reads SQIVND (reference sequence). The CDR3 consists of 16 residues. The CDR3 DNA sequence: TGTGCCAGTAGTATAGGGAGACAGGGAAGAAGAACTGAAGCTTTCTTT. Translation: CASSIGRQGRRTEAFF.

The genes are TRBV30 and TRBJ1-1, with TRBD1 as a possible D gene (5 bases). The CDR3 has 12 amino acids. Germline CDR1 GTSNPN, CDR2 SVGIG (reference sequence). V dropped 2 bases and J dropped 4 bases, with 8 bases sitting between them. As DNA, the CDR3 is TGTGCCTGGAGTATGGGGGGCACTGAAGCTTTCTTT. It is translated as CAWSMGGTEAFF.

This chain uses TRBV5-1 with TRBJ2-1, with D perhaps TRBD1 (5 bases). This CDR3 comprises 15 residues. Germline loops: CDR1 SGHRS, CDR2 YFSETQ. The V end lost 2 bases, the J end lost 7 bases, and 16 bases lay between the germline ends. CDR3 sequence (DNA): TGCGCCAGCAGCTTCAGCCAGGGCACTGGGAATGAGCAGTTCTTC. Its translation: CASSFSQGTGNEQFF.

The rearrangement joins TRBV5-1 to TRBJ2-1, with a weak D call TRBD1 (5 bases). With 2 bases removed from V and 0 bases from J, the gap between germline ends came to 9 bases. Germline V gene sequence: CDR1 SGHRS, CDR2 YFSETQ. The CDR3 runs to 15 residues. The CDR3 DNA reads as TGCGCCAGCAGCTTTACAGGCCTCTCCTACAATGAGCAGTTCTTC. It codes for CASSFTGLSYNEQFF.

This chain uses TRBV28 with TRBJ1-1; D unclear. Germline lookup yields CDR1 MDHEN and CDR2 SYDVKM. V dropped 4 bases and J dropped 9 bases, with 15 bases sitting between them. The CDR3 has 13 amino acids. In nucleotides, the CDR3 is TGTGCCAGCAGTTCCCCACCCGAATGGAAAGCTTTCTTT. Amino acids: CASSSPPEWKAFF.

CDR3 sequence (DNA): TGCAGCGTCGCCGACAGCCTGAACACTGAAGCTTTCTTT. This translates into CSVADSLNTEAFF. The chain has TRBV29-1 and TRBJ1-1; tentatively, D is TRBD1 (5 bases). Trimming took off 6 bases at V and 0 bases at J, with 11 bases between the two ends. Germline V gene sequence: CDR1 SQVTM, CDR2 ANQGSEA. The CDR3 is 13 residues long.